This T cell receptor beta chain appears in the sequencing data of a study of CD8+ T cells in alopecia areata. Researchers took lesional scalp punch biopsies and peripheral blood from people who were alopecia areata patients. After isolation, RNA underwent reverse transcription to generate cDNA as the sequencing template. Some clones are missing from TCRdb's copy, which holds only in-frame ones; the method was immunoSEQ multiplex PCR. The sample holds about 110,000 clones, over 55% seen once. Turning to this clone: Antigen: not known.

Findings and limits, study-wide: Normal-skin resident alphabeta T cells also appear among scalp sample sequences. More clonal than normal scalp was lesional scalp, particularly alopecia totalis/universalis. Relative to mice, TCR sharing across patients was less clear, a difference possibly HLA-related.

Trimming removed 2 bases from V and 8 bases from J, with 12 bases in between. Looked up from germline, CDR1 is PRHDT and CDR2 is FYEKMQ (reference sequence). The CDR3 extends over 13 amino acids. The rearrangement uses TRBV13 and TRBJ1-2, with a tentative D call TRBD1 (5 bases). Sequences were obtained from NKG2D-low CD8+ T cells sorted from blood. This receptor was obtained from a human donor with alopecia areata. CDR3: CASSLQGGGGYTF. The CDR3 DNA sequence: TGTGCCAGCAGCTTACAGGGAGGTGGGGGCTACACCTTC.